Below, 27 T cell receptor beta chains from the same sample are listed, as sequenced in a study of blood T cell repertoires in COVID-19. Sequencing used immunoSEQ multiplex PCR; TCRdb keeps in-frame clones, though not all of them. The sample has about 43,000 clones; roughly 80% are singletons. The sequenced sample was peripheral blood. These receptors all stem from an older woman with acute or convalescent COVID-19.

The chain joins TRBV9 to TRBJ2-1, with 10 bases lining up with TRBD1. With 0 bases clipped from V and 8 bases from J, the junction kept 5 bases outside the gene matches. This CDR3 is 15 amino acids long. CDR1 SGDLS and CDR2 YYNGEE come from the germline V gene. Written as DNA, the CDR3 is TGTGCCAGCAGCGTAGAGGGACAGGGGCACTATGAGCAGTTCTTC. Translating it yields CASSVEGQGHYEQFF. The complete variable domain, with remaining parts taken from reference TRBV9 and TRBJ2-1, reads DSGVTQTPKHLITATGQRVTLRCSPRSGDLSVYWYQQSLDQGLQFLIQYYNGEERAKGNILERFSAQQFPDLHSELNLSSLELGDSALYFCASSVEGQGHYEQFFGPGTRLTVL.

This rearrangement joins TRBV6-2 or TRBV6-3 to TRBJ2-1, with D maybe TRBD2 (6 bases). CDR3 length: 15 residues. The germline V gene has CDR1 MNHEY and CDR2 SVGEGT. V lost 2 bases and J lost 2, with 10 bases in between. The CDR3 loop reads CASSYGGVTYNEQFF. For the CDR3, the DNA is TGTGCCAGCAGTTACGGCGGGGTGACCTACAATGAGCAGTTCTTC.

The rearrangement links TRBV30 to TRBJ1-2; D might be TRBD1 (6 bases). The CDR3 has 16 amino acids. Germline lookup yields CDR1 GTSNPN and CDR2 SVGIG (reference sequence). V was shortened by 1 base and J by 0 bases, with 15 bases between the two germline ends. The CDR3 DNA follows: TGTGCCTGGAGTGACCCCAGGGGCATAGCTAACTATGGCTACACCTTC. Protein sequence: CAWSDPRGIANYGYTF.

The count of this clone is one. The chain uses TRBV29-1 and TRBJ2-7; 10 bases align to TRBD2. CDR3 length equals 13 residues. V lost 5 bases and J lost 6; bases outside the gene matches: 7. CDR1 and CDR2 (germline): SQVTM, ANQGSEA. The CDR3 DNA reads as TGCAGCGTTTCTAGCGGGAGCGGGTCCGAGCAGTACTTC. As protein: CSVSSGSGSEQYF.

This clone occurred once. The rearrangement links TRBV3-1 (or the pseudogene TRBV3-2) to TRBJ1-1; possible D gene TRBD1, 5 bases. Germline loops: CDR1 LGHDT, CDR2 YNNKEL (reference sequence). This CDR3 comprises 15 residues. V gave up 5 bases and J gave up 1 base, with 14 bases separating them. CDR3 region: CASSWIRGGNTEAFF. The CDR3 DNA reads as TGTGCCAGCAGCTGGATTAGGGGCGGGAACACTGAAGCTTTCTTT.

This clone was recorded a few times. The CDR3 region is CASSSGTANSPLHF. CDR3 nucleotide sequence: TGCGCCAGCAGCTCCGGGACAGCTAATTCACCCCTCCACTTT. The genes are TRBV5-1 and TRBJ1-6; TRBD1 aligns across 7 bases. Germline CDR1 and CDR2: SGHRS and YFSETQ. The CDR3 contains 14 residues. V was pared by 3 bases and J by 6 bases, with 3 bases of the junction left unmatched.

J is TRBJ2-7 and V is TRBV7-4, with a tentative D call TRBD1 (6 bases). Germline V gene data show CDR1 as SGHVT and CDR2 as SQSDAQ. Between the trimmed V and J ends, which lost 3 bases and 4 bases, there was a span of 28 bases. The CDR3 contains 19 residues. This chain's CDR3 is CASSLWALPINRDGYEQYF. The CDR3, as DNA: TGTGCCAGCAGCTTGTGGGCTCTTCCGATAAACAGGGATGGGTACGAGCAGTACTTC.

In DNA, the CDR3 is TGTGCCAGCCAGGGCTCGAGGTCCTATAATTCACCCCTCCACTTT. Translation gives CASQGSRSYNSPLHF. The chain couples TRBV6-5 to TRBJ1-6; maybe TRBD1 (5 bases). Germline CDR1 is MNHEY and CDR2 is SVGAGI. The germline V and J ends were trimmed by 8 bases and 1 base, with 12 bases remaining between them. The length of the CDR3 is 15 residues.

The rearrangement joins TRBV5-6 to TRBJ1-1, with 9 bases matching TRBD1. Trimming cost V 0 bases and J 0 bases; bases outside gene matches: 6. This CDR3 is built from 17 residues. Germline CDR1 and CDR2: SGHDT and YYEEEE. CDR3 sequence: CASSLGTGVIMNTEAFF. CDR3 nucleotide sequence: TGTGCCAGCAGCTTGGGGACAGGGGTTATCATGAACACTGAAGCTTTCTTT.

The rearrangement uses TRBV19 and TRBJ1-2, with TRBD1 identical over 7 bases. Germline trimming cut 8 bases from V and 5 bases from J; bases unmatched to any gene: 8. Germline loops: CDR1 LNHDA, CDR2 SQIVND (reference sequence). The CDR3 has 13 amino acids. The CDR3: CASRTQGGYGYTF. The DNA for the CDR3 is TGTGCCAGTCGGACCCAGGGGGGTTATGGCTACACCTTC.

V and J are TRBV30 and TRBJ2-7; 12 positions agree with TRBD2. The V and J ends lost 2 bases and 6 bases, in that order; junction bases with no gene match: 5. The length of the CDR3 is 14 residues. Germline assignment: CDR1 GTSNPN and CDR2 SVGIG (reference sequence). CDR3 residues: CAWSMKGLAGEQYF. CDR3 bases: TGTGCCTGGAGTATGAAGGGACTAGCGGGCGAGCAGTACTTC. Full variable domain (remainder filled in from reference TRBV30 and TRBJ2-7): SQTIHQWPATLVQPVGSPLSLECTVEGTSNPNLYWYRQAAGRGLQLLFYSVGIGQISSEVPQNLSASRPQDRQFILSSKKLLLSDSGFYLCAWSMKGLAGEQYFGPGTRLTVT.

The rearrangement joins TRBV7-9 to TRBJ1-1; TRBD1 aligns across 9 bases. The CDR3 has 14 residues. Trimming took 5 bases from V and 4 from J; bases not matched to a gene: 5. Germline-derived CDR1 and CDR2 are SEHNR and FQNEAQ (reference sequence). CDR3 bases: TGTGCCAGCAGCCAAACAGGGGGCGGCACTGAAGCTTTCTTT. Its translation: CASSQTGGGTEAFF. Complete variable domain (other parts from reference TRBV7-9 and TRBJ1-1): DTGVSQNPRHKITKRGQNVTFRCDPISEHNRLYWYRQTLGQGPEFLTYFQNEAQLEKSRLLSDRFSAERPKGSFSTLEIQRTEQGDSAMYLCASSQTGGGTEAFFGQGTRLTVV.

Regarding this clone: The junction departs from the called germline gene at one end, perhaps through a read error. The chain carries TRBV7-7 and TRBJ2-5, with TRBD2 matching over 11 bases. Per the germline V gene, CDR1 is SSHAT and CDR2 is FNYEAQ (reference sequence). This CDR3 region has 14 residues. CDR3 nucleotide sequence: TGTGCTAGCAGCTCGACTAGCGGGGCCGAGACCCAGTACTTC. Amino acid sequence: CASSSTSGAETQYF.

This clone turned up a few times. This sequence joins TRBV2 and TRBJ2-2; no clear D gene. Looked up from germline, CDR1 is SNHLY and CDR2 is FYNNEI. V shed 6 bases and J shed 3 bases, with 5 bases lying between them. There are 12 residues in the CDR3. The CDR3 nucleotides are TGTGCCAGCAGCCCTGACACCGGGGAGCTGTTTTTT. Amino acids: CASSPDTGELFF.

The V call is TRBV9, the J call TRBJ2-2; 16 bases line up with TRBD2. With V trimmed by 3 bases and J by 3 bases, 11 bases remained unmatched. CDR1 is SGDLS and CDR2 is YYNGEE in the germline V gene. The CDR3 has 20 amino acids. CDR3 bases: TGTGCCAGCAGCGAGGGGTTGGGACTAGCGGGAGGGCCAGACACCGGGGAGCTGTTTTTT. Translated, it gives CASSEGLGLAGGPDTGELFF.

V is TRBV30 and J is TRBJ2-3, with 9 bases lining up with TRBD2. Germline CDR1 reads GTSNPN; CDR2 reads SVGIG (reference sequence). The CDR3 length is 13 residues. CDR3 nucleotides: TGTGTGGCGGGGGGGTTCTACACAGATACGCAGTATTTT. Its translation: CVAGGFYTDTQYF.

The chain couples TRBV7-9 to TRBJ1-6; 7 positions agree with TRBD1. With V trimmed by 1 base and J by 8 bases, 5 bases remained unmatched. The CDR3 is 15 residues long. The germline V gene has CDR1 SEHNR and CDR2 FQNEAQ (reference sequence). The CDR3: CASSLEGALDSPLHF. The CDR3 DNA sequence: TGTGCCAGCAGCTTAGAGGGGGCTCTAGATTCACCCCTCCACTTT.

This clone was counted a few times. The V gene is TRBV10-3, the J gene TRBJ2-7; 14 nucleotides agree with TRBD2. Looked up from germline, CDR1 is ENHRY and CDR2 is SYGVKD. The CDR3 extends over 16 amino acids. V was pared by 10 bases and J by 1 base, with 9 bases of the junction left unmatched. This chain's CDR3 is CATKGTSGRGSYEQYF. CDR3 in DNA: TGTGCCACAAAGGGGACTAGCGGGAGAGGGTCCTACGAGCAGTACTTC.

This clone showed up just a few times. The chain uses TRBV4-1 and TRBJ1-3; no clear D gene. CDR3 length: 14 residues. Germline loops: CDR1 MGHRA, CDR2 YSYEKL. Trimming took 1 base from V and 3 from J, leaving 7 bases between them. For the CDR3, the DNA is TGCGCCAGCAGCCAAGGTCCTTTTGGAAACACCATATATTTT. Its translation: CASSQGPFGNTIYF.

The sample holds one count of this clone. The chain joins TRBV7-9 to TRBJ2-3, with D possibly matching TRBD2 (5 bases). CDR1 and CDR2 (germline): SEHNR, FQNEAQ (reference sequence). V lost 5 bases to trimming and J lost 3 bases, with 15 bases between them. This CDR3 spans 15 amino acids. DNA for the CDR3: TGTGCCAGCAGCCCGAAGCGGCGGGTGACAGATACGCAGTATTTT. Protein sequence: CASSPKRRVTDTQYF. The full variable domain, with the rest looked up from reference TRBV7-9 and TRBJ2-3, is DTGVSQNPRHKITKRGQNVTFRCDPISEHNRLYWYRQTLGQGPEFLTYFQNEAQLEKSRLLSDRFSAERPKGSFSTLEIQRTEQGDSAMYLCASSPKRRVTDTQYFGPGTRLTVL.

The chain carries TRBV24-1 and TRBJ2-2, with unresolved D. Germline V gene lookup returns CDR1 KGHDR and CDR2 SFDVKD. CDR3 length: 12 residues. Trimming stripped 9 bases from V and 1 base from J, with 5 bases between. The CDR3 sequence: CATAENTGELFF. In nucleotides, the CDR3 is TGTGCCACCGCAGAGAACACCGGGGAGCTGTTTTTT.

The chain carries TRBV6-5 and TRBJ1-1, with D possibly being TRBD1 (6 bases). Germline V gives CDR1 MNHEY, CDR2 SVGAGI. The germline V and J ends were trimmed by 6 bases and 2 bases, with 13 bases remaining between them. CDR3 length: 14 residues. The CDR3 DNA reads TGTGCCAGCAGGGTACAGGGAGTAAACACTGAAGCTTTCTTT. Protein sequence: CASRVQGVNTEAFF.

The chain uses TRBV11-2 and TRBJ1-1; D call uncertain. This CDR3 contains 13 residues. V lost 11 bases and J lost 6, with 19 bases in between. From germline, CDR1 is SGHAT and CDR2 FQNNGV. In DNA form, the CDR3 reads TGTGCCGTCCCAGGCAGGTCTTGGGCTGAAGCTTTCTTT. Translation: CAVPGRSWAEAFF.

The chain is built from TRBV7-6 and TRBJ2-7; 12 bases agree with TRBD1. Germline loops: CDR1 SGHVS, CDR2 FNYEAQ. J was trimmed by 6 bases and V by 5 bases; bases with no gene match: 11. The CDR3 is made up of 16 amino acids. CDR3 bases: TGTGCCAGCAGCGCGAGACCGGGACAGGGGGCAGGCGAGCAGTACTTC. As protein: CASSARPGQGAGEQYF.

J is TRBJ2-2 and V is TRBV18; D may be TRBD1 (5 bases). V lost 1 base and J 3 bases, leaving 6 bases between the germline ends. The CDR3 contains 14 residues. In germline, CDR1 is KGHSH, CDR2 LQKENI. CDR3 coding DNA: TGTGCCAGCTCACCACTAGGGGACACCGGGGAGCTGTTTTTT. This translates into CASSPLGDTGELFF.

The chain is built from TRBV12-3 or TRBV12-4 and TRBJ1-1; TRBD1 might be the D (6 bases). The CDR3 length is 13 residues. V was clipped by 2 bases and J by 12 bases, with 16 bases between them. For the CDR3, the DNA is TGTGCCAGCAGTTTACGGGGGGGCTTGGGTACTTTCTTT. This sequence encodes CASSLRGGLGTFF.

The V and J genes are TRBV7-9 and TRBJ2-7; 9 positions match TRBD1. The CDR3 is 19 amino acids. CDR1 SEHNR and CDR2 FQNEAQ come from the germline V gene (reference sequence). J lost 2 bases, V lost 1 base, and 15 bases had no gene match. In nucleotides, the CDR3 is TGTGCCAGCAGCTTAGATGGCAGGACAGGGGCTTACATTACCTACGAGCAGTACTTC. Amino acids: CASSLDGRTGAYITYEQYF.